This entry lists 31 T cell receptor beta chains sequenced from one sample in a study of T cell responses to AZD1222 COVID-19 vaccine. The protocol was immunoSEQ multiplex PCR, while the TCRdb copy is restricted to in-frame clones and leaves out a portion. The profile covers over 120,000 clones, with 80% to 95% appearing a single time and roughly 5% taken by the ten largest. The source was peripheral blood, collected on day 0 of AZD1222 vaccination. The receptors shown here come from an adult in good health.

CDR3: CASSFGVPNTEAFF. The CDR3 coding sequence is TGTGCCAGCAGTTTTGGGGTCCCGAACACTGAAGCTTTCTTT. This chain links TRBV28 with TRBJ1-1; D ambiguous. Germline loops: CDR1 MDHEN, CDR2 SYDVKM. Between the trimmed V and J ends, which lost 3 bases and 1 base, there was a span of 9 bases. The CDR3 runs 14 residues.

Here the CDR3 reads CASSRQGIAEAFF. In nucleotides, the CDR3 is TGTGCCAGCTCACGGCAGGGCATAGCTGAAGCTTTCTTT. The rearrangement joins TRBV18 to TRBJ1-1; tentatively, D is TRBD1 (5 bases). V shed 4 bases and J shed 6 bases, with 12 bases lying between them. The CDR3 has 13 amino acids. From germline, CDR1 is KGHSH and CDR2 LQKENI.

The chain recombines TRBV3-1 (or the pseudogene TRBV3-2) with TRBJ2-7; D is uncertain. The CDR3 covers 11 residues. Germline V gene sequence: CDR1 LGHDT, CDR2 YNNKEL (reference sequence). Trimming took off 4 bases at V and 6 bases at J, with 7 bases between the two ends. CDR3: CASSLYTEQYF. The CDR3 DNA is TGTGCCAGCAGCCTTTACACCGAGCAGTACTTC.

V is TRBV7-2 and J is TRBJ2-5, with TRBD2 identical over 9 bases. The junction had 9 bases not matched to a gene; V was cut back by 0 bases and J by 4 bases. CDR3 length: 17 residues. The germline gives CDR1 SGHTA, CDR2 FQGNSA. CDR3 sequence: CASSLAPWTSVGETQYF. In DNA, the CDR3 is TGTGCCAGCAGCTTAGCCCCCTGGACTAGCGTAGGAGAGACCCAGTACTTC.

V is TRBV5-1 and J is TRBJ2-5; D gene uncertain. CDR3 length: 14 amino acids. V was trimmed by 0 bases and J by 3 bases, leaving 9 bases between them. The germline gives CDR1 SGHRS, CDR2 YFSETQ. Written as DNA, the CDR3 is TGCGCCAGCAGCTTGGAGCCTAGTAAAGAGACCCAGTACTTC. It yields the protein CASSLEPSKETQYF. Full variable domain (missing parts from reference TRBV5-1 and TRBJ2-5): KAGVTQTPRYLIKTRGQQVTLSCSPISGHRSVSWYQQTPGQGLQFLFEYFSETQRNKGNFPGRFSGRQFSNSRSEMNVSTLELGDSALYLCASSLEPSKETQYFGPGTRLLVL.

J is TRBJ2-7 and V is TRBV18; 11 nucleotides match TRBD2. The germline CDR1 and CDR2 sequences are KGHSH and LQKENI. V lost 4 bases to trimming and J lost 7 bases; unmatched junction nucleotides: 9. This CDR3 has 15 amino acids. The CDR3 spells CASSQSTSGSVEQYF. DNA of the CDR3: TGTGCCAGCTCACAGTCTACTAGCGGGAGTGTTGAGCAGTACTTC.

The V call is TRBV6-6, the J call TRBJ2-1; 8 bases fit TRBD2. The CDR3 is 14 residues long. Germline V lookup: CDR1 MNHNY, CDR2 SVGAGI (reference sequence). Trimming at V came to 4 bases and at J to 4 bases, leaving 3 bases not matched to a gene. CDR3 sequence reads: CASSLAGFYNEQFF. DNA for the CDR3: TGTGCCAGCAGTTTAGCGGGATTTTACAATGAGCAGTTCTTC.

The V call is TRBV5-1, the J call TRBJ2-7, with D possibly matching TRBD2 (5 bases). CDR3 size: 14 residues. The germline V gene has CDR1 SGHRS and CDR2 YFSETQ. Trimming cost V 4 bases and J 2 bases, with 13 bases left between them. CDR3 DNA sequence: TGCGCCAGCAGCGTTCTCGGGGTCACCTACGAGCAGTACTTC. As protein: CASSVLGVTYEQYF. The entire variable domain, with the rest obtained from reference TRBV5-1 and TRBJ2-7, is as follows: KAGVTQTPRYLIKTRGQQVTLSCSPISGHRSVSWYQQTPGQGLQFLFEYFSETQRNKGNFPGRFSGRQFSNSRSEMNVSTLELGDSALYLCASSVLGVTYEQYFGPGTRLTVT.

The chain couples TRBV7-2 to TRBJ2-1; D tentatively reads TRBD1 or TRBD2 (5 bases each). The CDR3 covers 13 residues. Germline V lookup: CDR1 SGHTA, CDR2 FQGNSA. Trimming took off 1 base at V and 10 bases at J, with 11 bases between the two ends. This chain's CDR3 is CASSLEYRDEQFF. DNA for the CDR3: TGTGCCAGCAGCTTAGAATATCGGGACGAGCAGTTCTTC.

The chain has TRBV6-2 or TRBV6-3 and TRBJ1-2; 8 nucleotides align to TRBD1. This CDR3 spans 13 amino acids. CDR1 is MNHEY and CDR2 is SVGEGT in the germline V gene. The V segment lost 4 bases and the J segment 2 bases; nucleotides outside the gene matches: 0. The CDR3 sequence: CASSWTGNYGYTF. The CDR3 DNA follows: TGTGCCAGCAGTTGGACAGGGAACTATGGCTACACCTTC.

The chain recombines TRBV10-2 with TRBJ2-2; TRBD2 matches at 12 bases. The CDR3 contains 18 residues. The germline gives CDR1 WSHSY, CDR2 SAAADI. Trimming took 7 bases from V and 5 from J; bases not matched to a gene: 14. The CDR3 coding sequence is TGCGCCAGCACCCAGCTAGGACTAGCGGGGCTTGGGACCGGGGAGCTGTTTTTT. This gives the protein CASTQLGLAGLGTGELFF.

Only one count was recorded for this clone. The CDR3 here is CASSPGSPVVYEQYF. The CDR3, as DNA: TGTGCCAGCTCACCTGGGTCTCCGGTAGTCTACGAGCAGTACTTC. V usage is TRBV18 and J usage is TRBJ2-7, with no clear D. This CDR3 has 15 residues. Per the germline V gene, CDR1 is KGHSH and CDR2 is LQKENI. The V and J ends lost 3 bases and 3 bases respectively, with 15 bases between them.

The genes are TRBV7-9 and TRBJ1-2; D is possibly TRBD1 (5 bases). V was clipped by 8 bases and J by 7 bases, with 14 bases between them. The CDR3 length is 12 residues. Germline V gene data show CDR1 as SEHNR and CDR2 as FQNEAQ (reference sequence). The DNA of the CDR3 is TGTGCCAGCGCACAGTGGACAAGTGGCTACACCTTC. Amino acids: CASAQWTSGYTF.

The CDR3 coding sequence is TGTGCCAGCAGTGATTCACAGGGGTCACCCACGGGAACCGGGGAGCTGTTTTTT. Its protein product is CASSDSQGSPTGTGELFF. V gene TRBV25-1 combines with J gene TRBJ2-2; 7 nucleotides match TRBD1. The CDR3 contains 18 residues. The V and J ends lost 3 bases and 5 bases, in that order; junction bases with no gene match: 15. Germline-derived CDR1 and CDR2 are MGHDK and SYGVNS.

The chain recombines TRBV3-1 (or the pseudogene TRBV3-2) with TRBJ2-2, with D maybe TRBD1 (5 bases). Per the germline V gene, CDR1 is LGHDT and CDR2 is YNNKEL (reference sequence). This CDR3 is 15 amino acids long. V shed 1 base and J shed 0 bases, with 6 bases lying between them. CDR3 nucleotides: TGTGCCAGCAGCCAAGCCAGGGCGAACACCGGGGAGCTGTTTTTT. This encodes CASSQARANTGELFF.

The genes are TRBV6-1 and TRBJ1-2, with 10 bases aligning to TRBD1. Germline V gene lookup returns CDR1 MNHNS and CDR2 SASEGT. V was pared by 3 bases and J by 5 bases, with 6 bases of the junction left unmatched. The CDR3 spans 15 residues. The DNA of the CDR3 is TGTGCCAGCAGTGACACCGGGACAGGGGTTTATGGCTACACCTTC. As protein: CASSDTGTGVYGYTF.

This rearrangement joins TRBV11-2 to TRBJ2-1; D not certain. Germline V gives CDR1 SGHAT, CDR2 FQNNGV. The CDR3 runs to 14 residues. The V end lost 1 base, the J end lost 6 bases, and 10 bases lay between the germline ends. The CDR3 region has the DNA TGTGCCAGCAGCTTAGGATCGGCAATCAATGAGCAGTTCTTC. It is translated as CASSLGSAINEQFF.

The chain carries TRBV2 and TRBJ2-1; TRBD2 might be the D (5 bases). Germline V lookup: CDR1 SNHLY, CDR2 FYNNEI. Trimming took 7 bases from V and 5 from J, leaving 9 bases between them. The CDR3 contains 12 residues. CDR3 in amino acids: CASTFGDNEQFF. Here the CDR3 DNA reads TGTGCCAGCACATTCGGGGACAATGAGCAGTTCTTC.

The chain links TRBV28 to TRBJ1-2; 9 bases align to TRBD1. CDR3 size: 14 residues. Germline V CDR1 and CDR2: MDHEN, SYDVKM. The J segment lost 4 bases and the V segment lost 7 bases, leaving 7 bases of the junction unmatched. CDR3 protein: CASNTGQGTYGYTF. The CDR3 nucleotides are TGTGCCAGCAATACGGGACAGGGAACCTATGGCTACACCTTC.

The chain is built from TRBV7-2 and TRBJ1-4; D is unclear. V was cut by 3 bases and J by 7 bases, with 21 bases left in between. Germline V gene sequence: CDR1 SGHTA, CDR2 FQGNSA. This CDR3 region has 17 residues. CDR3 sequence reads: CASSLGPGRDYREKLFF. CDR3 in DNA: TGTGCCAGCAGCTTGGGTCCCGGCCGAGATTATCGTGAAAAACTGTTTTTT.

The rearrangement links TRBV27 to TRBJ2-1; maybe TRBD2 (5 bases). The CDR3 extends over 15 amino acids. With 5 bases removed from V and 2 bases from J, the gap between germline ends came to 13 bases. CDR1 is MNHEY and CDR2 is SMNVEV in the germline V gene (reference sequence). DNA for the CDR3: TGTGCCAGCAGTCTAGGACTCCAGACCTACAATGAGCAGTTCTTC. Protein: CASSLGLQTYNEQFF.

The J gene is TRBJ1-4, the V gene TRBV19; D may be TRBD1 (5 bases). V was cut by 5 bases and J by 12 bases, with 22 bases left in between. There are 15 residues in the CDR3. The germline V gene encodes CDR1 LNHDA and CDR2 SQIVND (reference sequence). The DNA of the CDR3 is TGTGCCAGTAGTTTCCTCCGGGACTCCCATGTCGAACTGTTTTTT. Protein product: CASSFLRDSHVELFF.

This chain connects TRBV30 to TRBJ2-5; 9 nucleotides line up with TRBD2. CDR1 is GTSNPN, CDR2 SVGIG, per germline (reference sequence). Trimming took 4 bases from V and 3 from J; bases not matched to a gene: 3. This CDR3 comprises 13 residues. The CDR3 here is CAWIASGKETQYF. The CDR3 DNA sequence: TGTGCCTGGATAGCTAGCGGGAAAGAGACCCAGTACTTC. The whole variable domain, filled in from reference TRBV30 and TRBJ2-5, reads SQTIHQWPATLVQPVGSPLSLECTVEGTSNPNLYWYRQAAGRGLQLLFYSVGIGQISSEVPQNLSASRPQDRQFILSSKKLLLSDSGFYLCAWIASGKETQYFGPGTRLLVL.

This clone was picked up a small number of times. The CDR3 coding sequence is TGTGCCAGCAGTGGGCCATCTAACTATGGCTACACCTTC. Amino acid sequence: CASSGPSNYGYTF. The chain carries TRBV2 and TRBJ1-2; unclear D gene. Germline values: CDR1 SNHLY, CDR2 FYNNEI. The CDR3 is 13 residues long. Trimming stripped 4 bases from V and 0 bases from J, with 6 bases between.

The J gene is TRBJ2-7, the V gene TRBV29-1; D perhaps matches TRBD1 (6 bases). Per germline, CDR1 SQVTM and CDR2 ANQGSEA. Trimming cost V 6 bases and J 5 bases, with 17 bases left between them. The CDR3 runs 13 residues. The CDR3 DNA reads TGCAGCGTCCCGGACAGATCTGGACACGAGCAGTACTTC. Its protein product is CSVPDRSGHEQYF.

The chain has TRBV5-4 and TRBJ2-5; a possible D gene is TRBD2 (6 bases). V lost 4 bases, J lost 0 bases, and 13 bases lay in between. The germline V gene encodes CDR1 SGHNT and CDR2 YYREEE (reference sequence). This CDR3 has 15 amino acids. CDR3 loop: CASSQLGEDQETQYF. The CDR3 region has the DNA TGTGCCAGCAGCCAGTTGGGGGAGGACCAAGAGACCCAGTACTTC.

CDR3 region: CASSQDPGGEEKLFF. In nucleotides, the CDR3 is TGCGCCAGCAGCCAAGATCCAGGGGGCGAAGAAAAACTGTTTTTT. The chain is built from TRBV4-1 and TRBJ1-4, with 8 bases aligning to TRBD1. From germline, CDR1 is MGHRA and CDR2 YSYEKL. The CDR3 contains 15 residues. Unmatched junction bases numbered 5, after V lost 0 bases and J lost 8 bases.

This chain connects TRBV20-1 to TRBJ1-5; D is uncertain. The CDR3 has 16 amino acids. The germline gives CDR1 DFQATT, CDR2 SNEGSKA (reference sequence). V gave up 3 bases and J gave up 4 bases, with 19 bases separating them. Here the CDR3 reads CSASAAAGVLNQPQHF. CDR3 bases: TGCAGTGCTAGTGCCGCAGCGGGTGTCTTGAATCAGCCCCAGCATTTT.

The chain has TRBV4-1 and TRBJ2-5; no firm D call. This CDR3 is built from 13 residues. The V end was cut by 3 bases, the J end by 5 bases, with 10 bases between. CDR1 is MGHRA, CDR2 YSYEKL, per germline. CDR3 bases: TGCGCCAGCAGCCAGGTTGCGAGGGAGACCCAGTACTTC. Protein sequence: CASSQVARETQYF.

The chain joins TRBV29-1 to TRBJ2-7; TRBD2 is a possible D gene (6 bases). Trimming left V 4 bases short and J 0 bases short, with 10 bases between. Per the germline V gene, CDR1 is SQVTM and CDR2 is ANQGSEA. The CDR3 sequence is 13 residues long. CDR3 sequence (DNA): TGCAGCGTTGGAAGGGGAGGCTCCTACGAGCAGTACTTC. Residues: CSVGRGGSYEQYF.

The V and J genes are TRBV3-1 (or the pseudogene TRBV3-2) and TRBJ1-2; TRBD1 matches at 7 bases. CDR3 length: 17 amino acids. Germline CDR1 reads LGHDT; CDR2 reads YNNKEL (reference sequence). V shed 4 bases, J shed 1 base, and the junction held 12 bases outside the gene matches. CDR3 amino acids: CASSPTLSGQINYGYTF. Here the CDR3 DNA reads TGTGCCAGCAGCCCCACCCTCTCGGGACAGATTAACTATGGCTACACCTTC.